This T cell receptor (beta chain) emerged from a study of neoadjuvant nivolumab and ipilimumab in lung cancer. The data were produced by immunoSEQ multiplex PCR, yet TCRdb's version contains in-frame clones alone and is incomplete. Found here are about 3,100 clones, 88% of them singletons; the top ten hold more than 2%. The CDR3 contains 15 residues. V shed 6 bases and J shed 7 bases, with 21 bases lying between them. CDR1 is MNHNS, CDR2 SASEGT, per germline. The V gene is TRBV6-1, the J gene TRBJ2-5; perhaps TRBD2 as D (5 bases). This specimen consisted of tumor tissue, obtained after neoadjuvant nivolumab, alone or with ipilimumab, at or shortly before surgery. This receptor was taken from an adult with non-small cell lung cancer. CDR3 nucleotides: TGTGCCAGCAGCGGACTTGGCGGGCCCAAGGGGACCCAGTACTTC. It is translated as CASSGLGGPKGTQYF.